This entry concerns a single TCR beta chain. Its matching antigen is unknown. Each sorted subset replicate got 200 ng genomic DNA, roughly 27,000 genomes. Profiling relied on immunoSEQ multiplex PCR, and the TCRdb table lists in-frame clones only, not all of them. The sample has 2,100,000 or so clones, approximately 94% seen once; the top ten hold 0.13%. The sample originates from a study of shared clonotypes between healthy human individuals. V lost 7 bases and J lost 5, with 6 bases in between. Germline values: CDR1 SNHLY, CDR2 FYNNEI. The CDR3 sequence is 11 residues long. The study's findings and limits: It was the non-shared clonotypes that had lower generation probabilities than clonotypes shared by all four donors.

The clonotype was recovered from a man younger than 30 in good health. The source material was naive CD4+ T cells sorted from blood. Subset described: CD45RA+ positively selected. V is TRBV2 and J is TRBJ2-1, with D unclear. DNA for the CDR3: TGTGCCAGCACTTCCGACAATGAGCAGTTCTTC. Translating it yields CASTSDNEQFF. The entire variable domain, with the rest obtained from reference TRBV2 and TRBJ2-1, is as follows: EPEVTQTPSHQVTQMGQEVILRCVPISNHLYFYWYRQILGQKVEFLVSFYNNEISEKSEIFDDQFSVERPDGSNFTLKIRSTKLEDSAMYFCASTSDNEQFFGPGTRLTVL.